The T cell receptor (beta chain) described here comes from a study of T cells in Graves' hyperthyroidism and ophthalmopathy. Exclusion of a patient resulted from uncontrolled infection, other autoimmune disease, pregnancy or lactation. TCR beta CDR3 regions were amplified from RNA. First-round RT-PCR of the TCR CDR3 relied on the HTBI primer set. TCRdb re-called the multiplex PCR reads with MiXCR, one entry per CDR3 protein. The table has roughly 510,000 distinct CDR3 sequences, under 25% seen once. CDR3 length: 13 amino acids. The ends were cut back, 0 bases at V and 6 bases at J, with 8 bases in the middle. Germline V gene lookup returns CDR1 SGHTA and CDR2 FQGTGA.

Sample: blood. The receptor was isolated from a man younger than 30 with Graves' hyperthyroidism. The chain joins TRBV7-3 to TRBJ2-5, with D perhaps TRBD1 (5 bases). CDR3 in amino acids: CASSLTGQKTQYF. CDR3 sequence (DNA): TGTGCCAGCAGCTTAACGGGGCAGAAGACCCAGTACTTC.